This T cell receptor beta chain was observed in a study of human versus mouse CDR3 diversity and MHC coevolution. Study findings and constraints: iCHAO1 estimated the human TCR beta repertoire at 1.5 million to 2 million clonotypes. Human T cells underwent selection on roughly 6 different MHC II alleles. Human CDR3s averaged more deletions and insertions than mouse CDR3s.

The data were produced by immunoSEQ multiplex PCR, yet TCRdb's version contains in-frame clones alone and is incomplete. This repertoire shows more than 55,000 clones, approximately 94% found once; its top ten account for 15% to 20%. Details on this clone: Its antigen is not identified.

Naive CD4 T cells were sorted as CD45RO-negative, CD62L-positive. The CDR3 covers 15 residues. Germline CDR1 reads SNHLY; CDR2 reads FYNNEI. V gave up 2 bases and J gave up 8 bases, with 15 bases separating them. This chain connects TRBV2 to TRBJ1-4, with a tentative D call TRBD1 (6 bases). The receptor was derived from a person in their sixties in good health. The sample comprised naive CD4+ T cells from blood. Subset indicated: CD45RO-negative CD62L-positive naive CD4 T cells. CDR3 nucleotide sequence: TGTGCCAGCAGTGAACTGACAGGCCCCTTGGAAAAACTGTTTTTT. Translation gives CASSELTGPLEKLFF.